This T cell receptor (beta chain) was recovered during a study of Graves' ophthalmopathy and Graves' hyperthyroidism. Overall study: Peripheral blood (taken before any treatment) was collected at initial diagnosis.

The study amplified TCR beta CDR3 regions using RNA transcripts. Second-round multiplex PCR came after first-round RT-PCR with HTBI primers. TCRdb independently ran MiXCR on the multiplex PCR reads; one entry per CDR3 protein. This repertoire shows approximately 210,000 distinct CDR3 sequences, 25% to 35% found once; its top ten account for around 10%. Study results and caveats: The model flagged ophthalmopathy progression at more than 70% sensitivity and 72% to 85% specificity.

Of note for this clonotype: Its antigen is still unknown.

The evidence that diagnosis relied on was clinical symptoms, serum thyroxine, TRAb, thyroid ultrasound and orbital computed tomography. Germline V lookup: CDR1 SGHTA, CDR2 FQGNSA. The CDR3 is 14 amino acids. The germline V and J ends were trimmed by 2 bases and 3 bases, with 8 bases remaining between them. The sample taken for sequencing was peripheral blood. The chain joins TRBV7-2 to TRBJ1-5; D gene unclear. This TCR was sampled from a man aged 50 to 60 with Graves' ophthalmopathy. The CDR3 spells CASSLKVLNQPQHF. For the CDR3, the DNA is TGTGCCAGCAGCTTAAAGGTCCTCAATCAGCCCCAGCATTTT.